This T cell receptor beta chain stems from a study of cytomegalovirus exposure and HLA in healthy donors. General study findings and limits: Some V segments, TRBV6-2 and TRBV6-3 among them, were indistinguishable and were therefore excluded. In a later analysis, HLA-associated beta chains showed higher expansion and lower generation probabilities than comparable chains.

In regard to this clone: Antigen unknown.

Trimming cost V 1 base and J 12 bases, with 16 bases left between them. Germline V lookup: CDR1 MGHRA, CDR2 YSYEKL. The CDR3 length is 15 residues. The PCR was carried out with 60 Vbeta primers and 13 Jbeta primers. Data came from immunoSEQ multiplex PCR; TCRdb stores just in-frame clones and leaves some out. The sample consists of around 200,000 clones, 80% to 90% of them appearing once. The chain uses TRBV4-1 and TRBJ1-6; D not certain. The sample was PBMCs. This TCR was recovered from a woman between 18 and 29 years old in good health and CMV-seronegative. CDR3: CASSQAYPVGLPLHF. The CDR3 region has the DNA TGCGCCAGCAGCCAAGCTTATCCGGTCGGGTTACCCCTCCACTTT.